This TCR beta chain was captured by sequencing in a study of T cell repertoires in cytomegalovirus infection. Study conclusions and caveats: Frequencies of public TCR beta families were cumulated, and this identified carriers of CMV plus the relevant HLA. HLA-C-restricted CMV clonotypes gave the most frequent clonotype in two of eight donors.

Germline CDR1 and CDR2: MNHEY and SMNVEV (reference sequence). The CDR3 sequence is 15 residues long. V shed 2 bases and J shed 0 bases, with 9 bases lying between them. This clonotype was observed a few times. No antigen is known for it. TCRdb called the reads again in MiXCR, with one record for every CDR3 protein. Of some 320,000 distinct CDR3 sequences listed, approximately 9.5% are singletons. The chain combines TRBV27 with TRBJ2-3; D uncertain. The origin of this receptor is a human donor in good health (CMV status not recorded). Some clones in this sample may be carry-over from other donors' samples. Material: PBMCs. CDR3 in DNA: TGTGCCAGCAGTTTACGGACCTATAGCACAGATACGCAGTATTTT. Translated: CASSLRTYSTDTQYF.